This T cell receptor (beta chain) was captured in a study of T cell responses to AZD1222 COVID-19 vaccine. Profiling relied on immunoSEQ multiplex PCR, and the TCRdb table lists in-frame clones only, not all of them. This table holds 120,000 to 150,000 clones, approximately 85% found once. The CDR3 totals 15 residues. Germline V gives CDR1 SGDLS, CDR2 YYNGEE. Findings and limits, study-wide: Receipt of two AZD1222 doses was followed by a rise in Spike-specific TCR breadth and depth. All repertoire sampling was performed exclusively after the peak T cell response. Baseline serostatus was positive in only a handful of AZD1222 recipients. Clonal diversity was possibly underestimated, and the donors were mostly white British, with more females.

Comments on this clone: Antigen unknown. Sequence at one end of the junction differs from germline and may be a read error.

Sequenced here: peripheral blood, sampled 28 days after the second dose of the MenACWY control vaccine. The TCR was taken from an adult who received the MenACWY meningococcal vaccine as a control. V is TRBV9 and J is TRBJ1-1, with a weak D call TRBD1 (5 bases). For the CDR3, the DNA is TGTGCCAGCAGCACCCGACAGACAAGCCTCGCGGGACCATCGTTT. This translates into CASSTRQTSLAGPSF.